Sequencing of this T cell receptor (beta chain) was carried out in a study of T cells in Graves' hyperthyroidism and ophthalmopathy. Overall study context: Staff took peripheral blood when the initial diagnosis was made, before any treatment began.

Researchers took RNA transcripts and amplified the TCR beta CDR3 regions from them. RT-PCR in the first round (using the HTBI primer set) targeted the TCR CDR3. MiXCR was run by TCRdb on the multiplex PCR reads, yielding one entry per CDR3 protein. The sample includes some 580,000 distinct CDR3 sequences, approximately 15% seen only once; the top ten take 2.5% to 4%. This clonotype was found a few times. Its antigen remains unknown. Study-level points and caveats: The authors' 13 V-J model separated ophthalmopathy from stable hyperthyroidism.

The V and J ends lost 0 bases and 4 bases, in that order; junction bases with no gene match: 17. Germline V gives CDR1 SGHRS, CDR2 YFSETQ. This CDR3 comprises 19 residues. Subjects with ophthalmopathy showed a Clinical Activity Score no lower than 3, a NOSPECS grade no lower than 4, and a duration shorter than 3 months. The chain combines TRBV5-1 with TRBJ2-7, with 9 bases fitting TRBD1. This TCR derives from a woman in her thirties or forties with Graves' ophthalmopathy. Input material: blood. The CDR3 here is CASSLAPGQGAHRPYEQYF. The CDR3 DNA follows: TGCGCCAGCAGCTTGGCTCCGGGACAGGGTGCACACCGTCCATACGAGCAGTACTTC.